The 31 T cell receptor beta chains below come from one sample, sequenced in a study of cytomegalovirus exposure and HLA in healthy donors. Primers included in the PCR were 60 Vbeta and 13 Jbeta primers. Here immunoSEQ multiplex PCR was the method, and the copy in TCRdb shows in-frame clones only, minus some. The sample has roughly 110,000 clones; about 79% are singletons. Sequenced sample: PBMCs. Receptors were obtained from a human donor in good health.

V and J are TRBV7-9 and TRBJ1-2, with D tentatively TRBD1 (6 bases). The V and J ends lost 1 base and 1 base respectively, with 10 bases between them. This CDR3 has 15 amino acids. In germline, CDR1 is SEHNR, CDR2 FQNEAQ (reference sequence). The CDR3 bases are TGTGCCAGCAGCTTAGATACAGGGCATAACTATGGCTACACCTTC. It translates to CASSLDTGHNYGYTF.

V is TRBV27 and J is TRBJ1-4, with D unresolved. This CDR3 spans 13 amino acids. Per germline, CDR1 MNHEY and CDR2 SMNVEV (reference sequence). The ends were cut back, 3 bases at V and 6 bases at J, with 8 bases in the middle. The chain's CDR3 is CASSFTGDEKLFF. DNA of the CDR3: TGTGCCAGCAGTTTCACCGGGGATGAAAAACTGTTTTTT.

Notes on this clone: Other DNA sequences of this sample code for an identical CDR3. The chain joins TRBV27 to TRBJ1-6; D unresolved. Trimming removed 3 bases from V and 7 bases from J, with 10 bases in between. The CDR3 totals 14 residues. The germline V gene encodes CDR1 MNHEY and CDR2 SMNVEV (reference sequence). The CDR3 region has the DNA TGTGCCAGCAGTTTCCGCGGGTCAAATTCACCCCTCCACTTT. Its translation: CASSFRGSNSPLHF.

This chain connects TRBV2 to TRBJ2-7; 7 nucleotides line up with TRBD2. The CDR3 spans 15 residues. Germline-derived CDR1 and CDR2 are SNHLY and FYNNEI. The J segment lost 4 bases and the V segment lost 3 bases, leaving 9 bases of the junction unmatched. The CDR3 DNA is TGTGCCAGCAGTGAGATCCGCGGGGGAGGTTACGAGCAGTACTTC. This sequence encodes CASSEIRGGGYEQYF.

The chain joins TRBV28 to TRBJ1-1, with a weak D call TRBD1 (5 bases). V lost 5 bases and J lost 3, with 10 bases in between. The CDR3 is made up of 13 amino acids. CDR1 and CDR2 (germline): MDHEN, SYDVKM. The CDR3 nucleotides read TGTGCCAGCAGTGACAGTTGGGACACTGAAGCTTTCTTT. It is translated as CASSDSWDTEAFF.

The chain employs TRBV2 and TRBJ2-7, with TRBD2 matching 8 bases. This CDR3 is built from 14 residues. Per germline, CDR1 SNHLY and CDR2 FYNNEI. The trim removed 7 bases at V and 3 bases at J, leaving 8 bases unmatched. The CDR3, as DNA: TGTGCCAGCATCCCGAAGCGGGGGAGCTACGAGCAGTACTTC. Translating gives CASIPKRGSYEQYF.

V usage is TRBV2 and J usage is TRBJ1-5, with TRBD1 identical over 9 bases. The CDR3 is made up of 14 amino acids. The germline gives CDR1 SNHLY, CDR2 FYNNEI. Trimming took 10 bases from V and 3 from J; bases not matched to a gene: 7. CDR3 bases: TGTGCCACCGGGACAGGGAGAGACAATCAGCCCCAGCATTTT. Translation: CATGTGRDNQPQHF.

This clone was counted only a few times. The J gene is TRBJ1-4, the V gene TRBV5-6; tentative D call: TRBD1 (5 bases). Trimming shortened V by 5 bases and J by 7 bases, and 18 bases separated the two germline ends. Germline V CDR1 and CDR2: SGHDT, YYEEEE. The CDR3 covers 15 residues. CDR3 in DNA: TGTGCCAGCAGTTTGCAGGGTGGCGGCAGTGAAAAACTGTTTTTT. Translating it yields CASSLQGGGSEKLFF.

The chain couples TRBV27 to TRBJ2-2; 9 bases map to TRBD1. The germline gives CDR1 MNHEY, CDR2 SMNVEV (reference sequence). CDR3 length equals 15 residues. After removal of 3 bases from V and 4 bases from J, the junction contained 3 bases not matched to a gene. CDR3: CASSFETGGTGELFF. In nucleotides, the CDR3 is TGTGCCAGCAGTTTCGAGACAGGGGGCACCGGGGAGCTGTTTTTT.

This clone was counted only a few times. CDR3 DNA: TGTGCCAGCAGCTTAGAGGACAGGGACACCGGGGAGCTGTTTTTT. Amino acid sequence: CASSLEDRDTGELFF. The genes are TRBV7-6 and TRBJ2-2; 8 bases match TRBD1. The V gene's germline CDR1 is SGHVS and CDR2 FNYEAQ. The V gene end was trimmed by 1 base and the J gene end by 3 bases; junction bases not matched to a gene: 1. CDR3 length equals 15 residues.

The rearrangement links TRBV5-1 to TRBJ2-2; the D is unclear. There are 15 residues in the CDR3. V dropped 0 bases and J dropped 4 bases, with 10 bases sitting between them. Looked up from germline, CDR1 is SGHRS and CDR2 is YFSETQ. In DNA form, the CDR3 reads TGCGCCAGCAGCTTGGCTAGTGGCCTCACCGGGGAGCTGTTTTTT. Amino acid sequence: CASSLASGLTGELFF.

The chain combines TRBV28 with TRBJ2-1; 7 bases match TRBD2. V lost 6 bases and J lost 0; bases outside the gene matches: 5. Germline V lookup: CDR1 MDHEN, CDR2 SYDVKM. The CDR3 loop spans 15 amino acids. As DNA, the CDR3 is TGTGCCAGCAGCTCTAGCGGATTCTCCTACAATGAGCAGTTCTTC. Amino acids: CASSSSGFSYNEQFF.

The chain links TRBV11-3 to TRBJ2-7; 7 nucleotides align to TRBD2. Germline V gives CDR1 SGHNT, CDR2 YENEEA. The J segment lost 2 bases and the V segment lost 3 bases, leaving 1 base of the junction unmatched. The CDR3 is 13 residues long. The CDR3 reads CASSLGGTYEQYF. CDR3 nucleotides: TGTGCCAGCAGCTTGGGGGGGACCTACGAGCAGTACTTC.

This chain joins TRBV29-1 and TRBJ2-2; 10 bases line up with TRBD2. J was trimmed by 3 bases and V by 4 bases; bases with no gene match: 5. This CDR3 contains 15 residues. From germline, CDR1 is SQVTM and CDR2 ANQGSEA. The CDR3 reads CSVGSSGGYTGELFF. For the CDR3, the DNA is TGCAGCGTTGGTAGTAGCGGGGGGTACACCGGGGAGCTGTTTTTT.

The V gene is TRBV9, the J gene TRBJ1-4; a weak D match, TRBD1 (5 bases). This CDR3 spans 18 amino acids. Trimming left V 0 bases short and J 6 bases short, with 21 bases between. Germline loops: CDR1 SGDLS, CDR2 YYNGEE. The CDR3 DNA sequence: TGTGCCAGCAGCGTAGAGGGGTGGGGGGATAGGCCGTATGAAAAACTGTTTTTT. Its protein product is CASSVEGWGDRPYEKLFF.

Of note for this clone: The same CDR3 is also encoded by other DNA sequences in this sample. This chain links TRBV2 with TRBJ1-1; 7 bases align to TRBD1. The CDR3 totals 15 residues. After removal of 8 bases from V and 0 bases from J, the junction contained 9 bases not matched to a gene. Germline V gene lookup returns CDR1 SNHLY and CDR2 FYNNEI. The chain's CDR3 is CASERDRALNTEAFF. The CDR3, as DNA: TGTGCCAGCGAAAGGGACAGAGCCTTGAACACTGAAGCTTTCTTT.

The chain couples TRBV4-1 to TRBJ2-3; TRBD2 agrees at 9 bases. V gave up 1 base and J gave up 4 bases; unmatched junction bases: 9. Germline lookup yields CDR1 MGHRA and CDR2 YSYEKL. CDR3 size: 17 residues. CDR3 residues: CASSQGGLAGGSDTQYF. CDR3 DNA: TGCGCCAGCAGCCAAGGCGGACTTGCGGGAGGGTCAGATACGCAGTATTTT.

In nucleotides, the CDR3 is TGTGCCAGCAGTTTGGGGAGGGTGATCAGCTATGGCTACACCTTC. This gives the protein CASSLGRVISYGYTF. The V and J genes are TRBV28 and TRBJ1-2; D is ambiguous. Germline CDR1 and CDR2: MDHEN and SYDVKM. Between the trimmed V and J ends, which lost 3 bases and 4 bases, there was a span of 15 bases. The CDR3 covers 15 residues.

The chain joins TRBV5-4 to TRBJ2-7; 9 nucleotides line up with TRBD2. Germline values: CDR1 SGHNT, CDR2 YYREEE (reference sequence). Trimming removed 4 bases from V and 4 bases from J; junction bases left unmatched: 6. The CDR3 has 14 residues. This chain's CDR3 is CASSEAGGLYEQYF. In nucleotides, the CDR3 is TGTGCCAGCAGCGAAGCGGGAGGATTGTACGAGCAGTACTTC.

The rearrangement uses TRBV28 and TRBJ2-2; D possibly corresponds to TRBD2 (6 bases). Looked up from germline, CDR1 is MDHEN and CDR2 is SYDVKM. Between the trimmed V and J ends, which lost 6 bases and 6 bases, there was a span of 11 bases. This CDR3 spans 13 amino acids. DNA for the CDR3: TGTGCCAGCAGCCAAGCGGGTGCCGGGGAGCTGTTTTTT. This gives the protein CASSQAGAGELFF. The complete variable domain, with remaining parts taken from reference TRBV28 and TRBJ2-2, reads DVKVTQSSRYLVKRTGEKVFLECVQDMDHENMFWYRQDPGLGLRLIYFSYDVKMKEKGDIPEGYSVSREKKERFSLILESASTNQTSMYLCASSQAGAGELFFGEGSRLTVL.

This clone has only a few counts. V is TRBV10-1 and J is TRBJ2-5; a weak D match, TRBD2 (6 bases). Germline-derived CDR1 and CDR2 are WNHNN and SYGVQD (reference sequence). V shed 5 bases and J shed 4 bases, with 11 bases lying between them. The CDR3 covers 13 residues. The CDR3 sequence is CASSKEGRETQYF. The CDR3 nucleotides read TGCGCCAGCAGTAAGGAGGGCCGAGAGACCCAGTACTTC.

In nucleotides, the CDR3 is TGTGCCAGCAGTTCTGGGGGACTAGCGGGGCTCACAGATACGCAGTATTTT. This translates into CASSSGGLAGLTDTQYF. The V and J genes are TRBV5-6 and TRBJ2-3; 13 positions agree with TRBD2. CDR3 length equals 17 residues. V lost 5 bases to trimming and J lost 2 bases; unmatched junction nucleotides: 8. Germline CDR1 is SGHDT and CDR2 is YYEEEE.

The V gene is TRBV5-1, the J gene TRBJ2-5, with D maybe TRBD1 (5 bases). The CDR3 is 15 amino acids. Germline-derived CDR1 and CDR2 are SGHRS and YFSETQ. V was cut by 4 bases and J by 4 bases, with 17 bases left in between. The CDR3 here is CASSQQSPRAETQYF. CDR3 DNA sequence: TGCGCCAGCAGCCAACAATCCCCCAGGGCAGAGACCCAGTACTTC.

The chain recombines TRBV6-6 with TRBJ1-5; D is possibly TRBD1 (5 bases). Trimming pared 6 bases from V and 7 bases from J, leaving 13 bases between. Germline assignment: CDR1 MNHNY and CDR2 SVGAGI (reference sequence). The CDR3 extends over 13 amino acids. CDR3 DNA: TGTGCCAGCAGAGGGGAATATGGGCAGCCCCAGCATTTT. Amino acids: CASRGEYGQPQHF.

This chain links TRBV11-2 with TRBJ1-4; no reliable D call. Trimming removed 4 bases at V and 0 bases at J, with 12 bases between. Germline V gene data show CDR1 as SGHAT and CDR2 as FQNNGV. The CDR3 is 16 residues long. The CDR3 nucleotides read TGTGCCAGCAGCTACCGTCGGACTACAACTAATGAAAAACTGTTTTTT. The encoded protein is CASSYRRTTTNEKLFF.

The V gene is TRBV30, the J gene TRBJ1-5; D is ambiguous. V was clipped by 2 bases and J by 5 bases, with 16 bases between them. The germline CDR1 and CDR2 sequences are GTSNPN and SVGIG (reference sequence). The CDR3 runs 15 residues. CDR3 sequence (DNA): TGTGCCTGGAGTAATGAGGGATGGAGGCATCAGCCCCAGCATTTT. Translation: CAWSNEGWRHQPQHF.

This chain links TRBV7-2 with TRBJ2-2, with 7 bases aligning to TRBD2. The length of the CDR3 is 16 residues. After removal of 7 bases from V and 4 bases from J, the junction contained 12 bases not matched to a gene. The germline V gene encodes CDR1 SGHTA and CDR2 FQGNSA. The CDR3 is CASKTGLNYPTGELFF. CDR3 nucleotides: TGTGCCAGCAAGACGGGACTAAATTATCCCACCGGGGAGCTGTTTTTT.

The gene calls are TRBV9 and TRBJ2-5; D is uncertain. The CDR3 sequence is 14 residues long. Germline CDR1 SGDLS, CDR2 YYNGEE. V lost 3 bases, J lost 1 base, and 10 bases lay in between. The CDR3 loop is CASSDSAFQETQYF. CDR3 sequence (DNA): TGTGCCAGCAGCGATTCAGCGTTCCAAGAGACCCAGTACTTC.

This clone was detected only a few times. V gene TRBV5-4 combines with J gene TRBJ2-7; D is undetermined. Germline V gene data show CDR1 as SGHNT and CDR2 as YYREEE (reference sequence). With 4 bases removed from V and 6 bases from J, the gap between germline ends came to 8 bases. The CDR3 is 11 amino acids. This CDR3 reads CASSDSSEQYF. The DNA for the CDR3 is TGTGCCAGCAGCGACTCTAGCGAGCAGTACTTC. Using reference TRBV5-4 and TRBJ2-7 for the parts outside the CDR3, the full variable domain is ETGVTQSPTHLIKTRGQQVTLRCSSQSGHNTVSWYQQALGQGPQFIFQYYREEENGRGNFPPRFSGLQFPNYSSELNVNALELDDSALYLCASSDSSEQYFGPGTRLTVT.

This clone was seen just once. V usage is TRBV18 and J usage is TRBJ2-3; 8 bases fit TRBD1. Germline CDR1 reads KGHSH; CDR2 reads LQKENI. The CDR3 contains 15 residues. The J segment lost 5 bases and the V segment lost 0 bases, leaving 4 bases of the junction unmatched. CDR3 DNA: TGTGCCAGCTCACCACCCGGACAGGGACTAGATACGCAGTATTTT. Translated, it gives CASSPPGQGLDTQYF.

The rearrangement joins TRBV7-9 to TRBJ1-5, with TRBD1 identical over 9 bases. Germline CDR1 is SEHNR and CDR2 is FQNEAQ (reference sequence). The CDR3 runs 14 residues. After removal of 6 bases from V and 4 bases from J, the junction contained 4 bases not matched to a gene. Here the CDR3 reads CASRAGTGNQPQHF. CDR3 nucleotide sequence: TGTGCCAGCAGGGCCGGGACAGGGAATCAGCCCCAGCATTTT.